This TCR beta chain comes out of a study of blood T cell repertoires in COVID-19. Study information: T cells, B-cell-depleted T cells, or PBMCs supplied cDNA or gDNA.

The CDR3 contains 16 residues. Per the germline V gene, CDR1 is MGHRA and CDR2 is YSYEKL. Trimming cost V 5 bases and J 0 bases; bases outside gene matches: 10. Per the authors' pipeline: Estimated nucleated cell counts came from reference gene primer amplification. Assay: immunoSEQ multiplex PCR; the TCRdb copy retains only in-frame clones and omits some. V and J calls and clone size follow that table, whereas D and trimming were derived from the DNA. The repertoire includes 100,000 to 150,000 clones, roughly 92% of them detected once, and around 2% sits in the top ten. This TCR was recovered from a man between 50 and 59 years old with COVID-19, enrolled during active disease. This chain links TRBV4-1 with TRBJ2-7; 7 nucleotides align to TRBD2. Sequencing was done on a sample of peripheral blood. The CDR3 DNA reads TGCGCCAGCAGCTCCCTCGGCGGGAGTGACTCCTACGAGCAGTACTTC. It yields the protein CASSSLGGSDSYEQYF.